The clone carrying this TCR beta chain showed up just a few times. Its antigen is unknown. This sample is part of a study of CD8+ T cells in alopecia areata. Points from the study as a whole: Clonality exceeded that of normal scalp in lesional scalp, most notably in alopecia totalis/universalis.

CD4+ cells underwent sorting into CD25+CD127- cells for five patients. Extracted RNA was reverse transcribed into cDNA, the sequencing template. The method was immunoSEQ multiplex PCR; TCRdb's version includes in-frame clones alone and lacks a portion of them. The sample has 30,000 to 40,000 clones, roughly 53% seen once. Germline V gene sequence: CDR1 WSHSY, CDR2 SAAADI. The CDR3 has 13 amino acids. V lost 6 bases and J lost 0, with 3 bases in between. This chain joins TRBV10-2 and TRBJ2-6; D remains unclear. Sequenced input: CD4+ Tregs sorted from blood. The sequence was collected from a human donor with alopecia areata. The chain's CDR3 is CASRPSGANVLTF. For the CDR3, the DNA is TGCGCCAGCAGACCCTCTGGGGCCAACGTCCTGACTTTC.